Included here is one TCR beta chain sequence, with context. Its antigen is currently unknown. According to the study, TCR beta libraries were built with iRepertoire HTBI primers and CDR3-region Arm-PCR. TCRdb recomputed calls from the multiplex PCR reads with MiXCR, one row per CDR3 protein. The table shows 400,000 to 500,000 distinct CDR3 sequences, with 14% occurring only once. The CDR3 consists of 15 residues. V gave up 2 bases and J gave up 6 bases, with 15 bases separating them. Looked up from germline, CDR1 is MNHEY and CDR2 is SVGEGT. As for time point: newly diagnosed GD, antithyroid drugs for less than 3 months. The TCR library was made from RNA that had been extracted from PBMCs in TRIzol. Patients came through an endocrinology department, and that department was in Xi'an, China. These data are taken from a study of regulatory T cells in long-lasting Graves disease. General observations from the study: A limited number of samples was an acknowledged limitation.

These data also formed part of another study, on T cells in Graves' hyperthyroidism and ophthalmopathy. As reported in that work: In the first-round RT-PCR of the TCR CDR3, the HTBI primer set was used. A median 6.5 months before onset, the model predicted ophthalmopathy.

This chain uses TRBV6-2 or TRBV6-3 with TRBJ2-3, with D perhaps matching TRBD2 (5 bases). The source of this sequence is a woman aged 45-60 years with Graves disease. The source material was peripheral blood mononuclear cells (PBMCs), sampled at new diagnosis, from a patient treated with antithyroid drugs. CDR3: CASSYPTEVTDTQYF. CDR3 DNA: TGTGCCAGCAGTTACCCAACGGAGGTTACGGATACGCAGTATTTT.